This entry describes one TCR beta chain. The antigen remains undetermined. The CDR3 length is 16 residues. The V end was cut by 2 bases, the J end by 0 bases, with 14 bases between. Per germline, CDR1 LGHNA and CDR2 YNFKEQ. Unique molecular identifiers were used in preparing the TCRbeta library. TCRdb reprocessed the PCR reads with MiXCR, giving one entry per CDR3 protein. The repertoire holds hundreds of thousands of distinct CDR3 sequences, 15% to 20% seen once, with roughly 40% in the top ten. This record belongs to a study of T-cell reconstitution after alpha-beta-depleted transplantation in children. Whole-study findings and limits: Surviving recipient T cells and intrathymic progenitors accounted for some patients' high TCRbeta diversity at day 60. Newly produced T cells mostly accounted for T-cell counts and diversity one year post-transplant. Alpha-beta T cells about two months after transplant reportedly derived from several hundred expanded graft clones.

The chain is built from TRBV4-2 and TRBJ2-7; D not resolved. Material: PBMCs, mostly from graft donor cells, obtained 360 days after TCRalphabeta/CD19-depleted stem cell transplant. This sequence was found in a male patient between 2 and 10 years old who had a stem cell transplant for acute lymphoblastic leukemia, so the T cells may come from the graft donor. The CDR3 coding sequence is TGTGCCAGCAGCCAATTCCCCCGAGAAAACTCCTACGAGCAGTACTTC. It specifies CASSQFPRENSYEQYF.